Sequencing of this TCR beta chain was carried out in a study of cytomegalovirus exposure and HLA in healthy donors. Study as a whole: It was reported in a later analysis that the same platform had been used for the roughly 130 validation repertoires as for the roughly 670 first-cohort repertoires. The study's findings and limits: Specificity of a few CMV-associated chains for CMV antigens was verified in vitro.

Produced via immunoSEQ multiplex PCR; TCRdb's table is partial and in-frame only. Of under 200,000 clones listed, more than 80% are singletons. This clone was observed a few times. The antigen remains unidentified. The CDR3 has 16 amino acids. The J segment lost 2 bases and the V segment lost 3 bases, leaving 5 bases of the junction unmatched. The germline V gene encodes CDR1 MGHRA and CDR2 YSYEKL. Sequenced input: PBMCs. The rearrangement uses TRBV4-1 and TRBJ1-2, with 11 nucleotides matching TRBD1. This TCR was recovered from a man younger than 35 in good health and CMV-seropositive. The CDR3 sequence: CASSQPGQGGNYGYTF. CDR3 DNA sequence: TGCGCCAGCAGCCAGCCGGGACAGGGGGGGAACTATGGCTACACCTTC.